A selection of T cell receptor beta chains follows, all from one sample in a study of cytomegalovirus exposure and HLA in healthy donors. Assay: immunoSEQ multiplex PCR; the TCRdb copy retains only in-frame clones and omits some. The table shows about 71,000 clones, with about 94% occurring only once. Sequenced: PBMCs. All receptors derive from a man younger than 30 in good health and CMV-seropositive. The CDR3 runs from the conserved cysteine through the conserved F or W. Fields, in order: J gene, CDR3 length, D gene, clone size, V gene, CDR3 DNA, CDR3 protein. The D gene is left open where the match is weak. Where a row states a size, it is once, few, many or the class of an expanded clone; other rows omit it.

J: TRBJ2-3
length: 13
D: TRBD2
size: once
V: TRBV10-2
DNA: TGCGCCAGCAGCGGGGGGGCCTCAGATACGCAGTATTTT
CDR3: CASSGGASDTQYF

J: TRBJ2-3
length: 11
D: -
size: -
V: TRBV20-1
DNA: TGCAGTGCCTACTACCTCTATACGCAGTATTTT
CDR3: CSAYYLYTQYF

J: TRBJ2-2
length: 15
D: -
size: -
V: TRBV5-1
DNA: TGCGCCAGCAGCTTGGGCGGCCTGAACACCGGGGAGCTGTTTTTT
CDR3: CASSLGGLNTGELFF

J: TRBJ2-7
length: 15
D: TRBD1
size: -
V: TRBV2
DNA: TGTGCCAGCAGCACCGGGACAGCACTCTCCTACGAGCAGTACTTC
CDR3: CASSTGTALSYEQYF

J: TRBJ1-1
length: 12
D: TRBD1
size: -
V: TRBV6-1
DNA: TGTGCCAGCAGCAGACAGGGAACTGAAGCTTTCTTT
CDR3: CASSRQGTEAFF

J: TRBJ1-1
length: 13
D: -
size: -
V: TRBV10-3
DNA: TGTGCCATCCGAACAGGGTTGAACACTGAAGCTTTCTTT
CDR3: CAIRTGLNTEAFF

J: TRBJ2-6
length: 14
D: -
size: -
V: TRBV19
DNA: TGTGCCAGTGAAAGACAGCCTGGGGCCAACGTCCTGACTTTC
CDR3: CASERQPGANVLTF

J: TRBJ2-1
length: 17
D: -
size: once
V: TRBV7-8
DNA: TGTGCCAGCAGCCGATACTCTGGCGGGGGCTACTACAATGAGCAGTTCTTC
CDR3: CASSRYSGGGYYNEQFF

J: TRBJ1-1
length: 13
D: -
size: -
V: TRBV5-1
DNA: TGCGCCAGCAGCCCAAACACGAACACTGAAGCTTTCTTT
CDR3: CASSPNTNTEAFF

J: TRBJ1-1
length: 13
D: -
size: -
V: TRBV6-1
DNA: TGTGCCAGCAGACCCACGGGGTACACTGAAGCTTTCTTT
CDR3: CASRPTGYTEAFF

J: TRBJ1-2
length: 15
D: TRBD1
size: -
V: TRBV14
DNA: TGTGCCAGCAGCCCTCCGGGACAGGGGCTCTATGGCTACACCTTC
CDR3: CASSPPGQGLYGYTF

J: TRBJ1-2
length: 14
D: -
size: -
V: TRBV5-1
DNA: TGCGCCAGCAGCTTGGGGCAGGGGAACTATGGCTACACCTTC
CDR3: CASSLGQGNYGYTF

J: TRBJ2-7
length: 13
D: -
size: -
V: TRBV5-4
DNA: TGTGCCAGCACAGGGCAGGGTCTCCACGAGCAGTACTTC
CDR3: CASTGQGLHEQYF

J: TRBJ2-2
length: 18
D: TRBD1
size: -
V: TRBV18
DNA: TGTGCCAGCTCACCACAGGACAGGGGGCAATTTGGCACCGGGGAGCTGTTTTTT
CDR3: CASSPQDRGQFGTGELFF

J: TRBJ2-3
length: 16
D: TRBD2
size: -
V: TRBV2
DNA: TGTGCCAGCAATAAAGGACTAGCGGGAGGGGCAGATACGCAGTATTTT
CDR3: CASNKGLAGGADTQYF

J: TRBJ1-2
length: 12
D: -
size: -
V: TRBV29-1
DNA: TGCAGCGTCCGGCGGGCAGACTATGGCTACACCTTC
CDR3: CSVRRADYGYTF

J: TRBJ2-7
length: 15
D: TRBD1
size: -
V: TRBV6-1
DNA: TGTGCCAGCAGACAAAGGACAGGAGGAGCCTACGAGCAGTACTTC
CDR3: CASRQRTGGAYEQYF

J: TRBJ1-2
length: 13
D: -
size: once
V: TRBV10-1
DNA: TGCGCCAGCAGTGAGGGGACAAACTATGGCTACACCTTC
CDR3: CASSEGTNYGYTF

J: TRBJ2-7
length: 14
D: -
size: -
V: TRBV4-1
DNA: TGCGCCAGCAGCCAAGATCTCCGGGAATACGAGCAGTACTTC
CDR3: CASSQDLREYEQYF

J: TRBJ2-1
length: 15
D: TRBD1
size: -
V: TRBV14
DNA: TGTGCCAGCAGCCAAACCGGGACAGGGATTCATGAGCAGTTCTTC
CDR3: CASSQTGTGIHEQFF

J: TRBJ1-4
length: 17
D: -
size: -
V: TRBV4-1
DNA: TGCGCCAGCAGCCAAGAGGACAACTCTGCAACTAATGAAAAACTGTTTTTT
CDR3: CASSQEDNSATNEKLFF

J: TRBJ1-1
length: 12
D: -
size: -
V: TRBV11-2
DNA: TGTGCCAGCAGCTTAGACTTTGTTGAAGCTTTCTTT
CDR3: CASSLDFVEAFF

J: TRBJ2-3
length: 16
D: TRBD1
size: -
V: TRBV7-9
DNA: TGTGCCAGCAGCCCCCAGCCAGGACAGGGTCCCGGTACGCAGTATTTT
CDR3: CASSPQPGQGPGTQYF

J: TRBJ2-2
length: 15
D: -
size: -
V: TRBV6-5
DNA: TGTGCCAGCAGCCTCCCGGGGGTGAACACCGGGGAGCTGTTTTTT
CDR3: CASSLPGVNTGELFF

J: TRBJ2-1
length: 15
D: TRBD2
size: -
V: TRBV5-1
DNA: TGCGCCAGCAGCTTGGGTAGCGGGAGGGTCTATGAGCAGTTCTTC
CDR3: CASSLGSGRVYEQFF

J: TRBJ1-3
length: 17
D: -
size: -
V: TRBV9
DNA: TGTGCCAGCAGCGTATTGGACAGTACCTTCTCTGGAAACACCATATATTTT
CDR3: CASSVLDSTFSGNTIYF